This is a list of T cell receptor beta chains from one sample in a study of cytomegalovirus exposure and HLA in healthy donors. This table comes from immunoSEQ multiplex PCR, and its TCRdb copy is limited to in-frame clones, with some not included. Here the sample spans roughly 130,000 clones, about four fifths being singletons. Sequenced input: PBMCs. Receptors were obtained from a woman in her thirties or forties in good health and CMV-seronegative. Both conserved end residues are part of each CDR3. Each record gives: clone size, V gene, D gene, J gene, CDR3 DNA, CDR3 protein. A D gene is named only where the DNA matches it firmly. A row's size may be missing; if present it is once, few, many or a size class.

>.|TRBV4-3|TRBD2|TRBJ2-7
TGCGCCAGCAGCCAAGACCTCACTGGGACTAGCGGGAGGTTCCCCTACGAGCAGTACTTC
CASSQDLTGTSGRFPYEQYF
>once|TRBV6-1|TRBD1|TRBJ1-5
TGTGCCAGCAGCCCAGGGACAGGGGTTGGGCAGCCCCAGCATTTT
CASSPGTGVGQPQHF
>.|TRBV9|TRBD1|TRBJ1-4
TGTGCCAGCAGAGCTGGACAGGGGACAAATGAAAAACTGTTTTTT
CASRAGQGTNEKLFF
>.|TRBV12-5|.|TRBJ1-1
TGTGCTAGTGGTTTGTGGGCAGTGAACACTGAAGCTTTCTTT
CASGLWAVNTEAFF
>few|TRBV15|TRBD1|TRBJ2-1
TGTGCCACCAGCAGAGAAGATACAGGGGTCGGGAATGAGCAGTTCTTC
CATSREDTGVGNEQFF
>.|TRBV5-4|.|TRBJ2-5
TGTGCCAGCAGCCCCCGGCTAGGGGCGGAGACCCAGTACTTC
CASSPRLGAETQYF
>.|TRBV7-2|TRBD2|TRBJ2-7
TGTGCCAGCAGCTCCCGGACTAGCGGGAGACAGTACTTC
CASSSRTSGRQYF
>.|TRBV27|TRBD1|TRBJ2-7
TGTGCCAGCGGCCGGGACAGGGGGCTCGAGCAGTACTTC
CASGRDRGLEQYF
>.|TRBV7-2|TRBD2|TRBJ2-3
TGTGCCAGCAGCCCAATTTCTAGCGGGGCCCCGTATTTT
CASSPISSGAPYF
>.|TRBV7-2|.|TRBJ2-7
TGTGCCAGCAGCTTAGGGCGGGAAGTAGGATACGAGCAGTACTTC
CASSLGREVGYEQYF
>.|TRBV19|.|TRBJ2-3
TGTGCCAGTAGTACACAGGGTCCGACAGATACGCAGTATTTT
CASSTQGPTDTQYF
>.|TRBV4-2|.|TRBJ1-6
TGTGCCAGCAGCCAAGGGGCCGCCCCCCTCCACTTT
CASSQGAAPLHF
>.|TRBV5-5|TRBD1|TRBJ1-4
TGTGCCAGCAGCGCACAGGGGGCATCAGCTAATGAAAAACTGTTTTTT
CASSAQGASANEKLFF
>few|TRBV6-6|TRBD1|TRBJ1-1
TGTGCCAGCAGTCCGTCACAGGGGGGTAGTACTGAAGCTTTCTTT
CASSPSQGGSTEAFF
>once|TRBV6-5|TRBD1|TRBJ1-2
TGTGCCAGCAGCTGGGGACAGGGCTACGGCTACACCTTC
CASSWGQGYGYTF
>.|TRBV5-4|.|TRBJ1-2
TGTGCCAGCAGCTTGTTATACTATGGCTACACCTTC
CASSLLYYGYTF
>.|TRBV4-1|.|TRBJ2-7
TGCGCCAGCAGCAGGACAGACCGCGTCGACGAGCAGTACTTC
CASSRTDRVDEQYF
>.|TRBV7-6|.|TRBJ2-5
TGTGCCAGCAGCCCTGAGGGAGAGACCCAGTACTTC
CASSPEGETQYF
>once|TRBV27|.|TRBJ1-2
TGTGCCAGCAGTCAACTCAATAACTATGGCTACACCTTC
CASSQLNNYGYTF
>.|TRBV5-1|.|TRBJ2-7
TGCGCCAGCCCCCTCGGACCGGGGGACTACGAGCAGTACTTC
CASPLGPGDYEQYF
>.|TRBV28|TRBD1|TRBJ1-5
TGTGCCAGCAGTTTAACCCAGGGGGCTGGTCGCAATCAGCCCCAGCATTTT
CASSLTQGAGRNQPQHF
>.|TRBV5-1|.|TRBJ2-7
TGCGCCAGCAGCTTGGTAGCTGGGGCGGACGAGCAGTACTTC
CASSLVAGADEQYF
>once|TRBV29-1|TRBD2|TRBJ2-2
TGCAGCGTTGGCCCGGGGGGTACGGACACCGGGGAGCTGTTTTTT
CSVGPGGTDTGELFF
>.|TRBV6-8|TRBD1|TRBJ2-7
TGTGCCAGCAGTTACTCGAGACAGGGGGGATCCTACGAGCAGTACTTC
CASSYSRQGGSYEQYF
>few|TRBV28|TRBD2|TRBJ2-7
TGTGCCAGCCTCCCGGGGGGGGCCTCCTACGAGCAGTACTTC
CASLPGGASYEQYF
>.|TRBV7-9|.|TRBJ2-3
TGTGCCAGCAGCTTAGGGCTAGCGCGCAGCACAGATACGCAGTATTTT
CASSLGLARSTDTQYF
>once|TRBV9|.|TRBJ2-3
TGTGCCAGCAGCGTATTAGCGCCTAGCACAGATACGCAGTATTTT
CASSVLAPSTDTQYF
>few|TRBV4-3|.|TRBJ2-1
TGCGCCAGCAGCTTTAGCGTGATTAGCTCCTACAATGAGCAGTTCTTC
CASSFSVISSYNEQFF
>few|TRBV28|.|TRBJ2-1
TGTGCCAGCAGTTGGGGACTGGACAATGAGCAGTTCTTC
CASSWGLDNEQFF
>.|TRBV27|.|TRBJ2-3
TGTGCCAGCAGTTTTGTCGACGGGACAGATACGCAGTATTTT
CASSFVDGTDTQYF
>.|TRBV6-6|.|TRBJ2-7
TGTGCCAGCATCAAAGAGGGTCGGAGCTACGAGCAGTACTTC
CASIKEGRSYEQYF
>.|TRBV6-5|TRBD1|TRBJ1-2
TGTGCCAGCAGCCTCCTCGTCACAGGGGACTATGGCTACACCTTC
CASSLLVTGDYGYTF